These 30 T cell receptor beta chains came from one sample sequenced in a study of blood T cells in healthy people across ages. A sample-barcoded 5' primer and a J-beta primer mix were used in a second PCR of about 6 to 12 cycles. TCRdb analysed the 5' RACE reads with MiXCR anew, one entry per CDR3 protein. The sample records 800,000 to 950,000 distinct CDR3 sequences, around 49% being singletons. Material for sequencing was blood. The receptors come from a man between 25 and 39 years old in good health.

This clonotype has more than one count but fewer than ten. The J gene is TRBJ1-5, the V gene TRBV4-1, with 7 bases that match TRBD1. In germline, CDR1 is MGHRA, CDR2 YSYEKL. This CDR3 has 15 amino acids. The V segment lost 0 bases and the J segment 5 bases; nucleotides outside the gene matches: 4. This chain's CDR3 is CASSQEQGLHQPQHF. In DNA, the CDR3 is TGCGCCAGCAGCCAAGAACAGGGGTTACATCAGCCCCAGCATTTT.

J is TRBJ1-2 and V is TRBV5-1; D call uncertain. This CDR3 has 15 residues. Trimming stripped 0 bases from V and 8 bases from J, with 17 bases between. Germline V gene sequence: CDR1 SGHRS, CDR2 YFSETQ. This CDR3 is CASSLERTSRRGYTF. The CDR3 DNA is TGCGCCAGCAGCTTGGAGCGGACTTCGCGTCGAGGCTACACCTTC. The complete variable domain, with remaining parts taken from reference TRBV5-1 and TRBJ1-2, reads KAGVTQTPRYLIKTRGQQVTLSCSPISGHRSVSWYQQTPGQGLQFLFEYFSETQRNKGNFPGRFSGRQFSNSRSEMNVSTLELGDSALYLCASSLERTSRRGYTFGSGTRLTVV.

The chain joins TRBV23-1 to TRBJ2-3; TRBD1 aligns across 9 bases. TRBV23-1 is an open reading frame whose function is uncertain. This CDR3 is 15 amino acids long. J gave up 4 bases and V 4 bases, and 6 bases lay outside the gene matches. The CDR3 DNA follows: TGCGCCAGCAGTCGACGGACAGGGGATCCAGATACGCAGTATTTT. This codes for CASSRRTGDPDTQYF.

This clonotype showed up just a few times. V gene TRBV20-1 combines with J gene TRBJ2-7; 8 bases map to TRBD2. Gene TRBJ2-5 matches the end of the DNA better, so the J call may be wrong. This CDR3 comprises 15 residues. CDR1 and CDR2 from the germline V gene are DFQATT and SNEGSKA (reference sequence). The CDR3 reads CSANPGLVAQETQYF. The CDR3 DNA sequence: TGCAGTGCTAATCCGGGACTAGTGGCCCAAGAGACCCAGTACTTC.

The chain is built from TRBV7-2 and TRBJ1-1; D gene uncertain. The CDR3 spans 14 residues. CDR1 is SGHTA and CDR2 is FQGNSA in the germline V gene. V lost 3 bases to trimming and J lost 1 base, with 9 bases between them. CDR3 nucleotides: TGTGCCAGCAGCTTTTACGTGCAGAACACTGAAGCTTTCTTT. This codes for CASSFYVQNTEAFF.

The gene calls are TRBV4-3 and TRBJ2-1; TRBD2 matches 10 bases. Germline V CDR1 and CDR2: LGHNA, YSLEER. The V and J ends lost 0 bases and 8 bases, in that order; junction bases with no gene match: 7. The CDR3 spans 16 residues. CDR3 sequence reads: CASSQDRSGGDYEQFF. Written as DNA, the CDR3 is TGCGCCAGCAGCCAAGATAGGAGCGGGGGGGATTATGAGCAGTTCTTC.

This chain joins TRBV27 and TRBJ1-1; 10 positions agree with TRBD1. The J segment lost 7 bases and the V segment lost 5 bases, leaving 10 bases of the junction unmatched. This CDR3 contains 15 residues. CDR1 is MNHEY and CDR2 is SMNVEV in the germline V gene (reference sequence). CDR3 sequence (DNA): TGTGCCAGCAGTCCCCGACAGGGGGCGCACAGTGAAGCTTTCTTT. Amino acids: CASSPRQGAHSEAFF.

The chain links TRBV7-8 to TRBJ2-7, with D unclear. The CDR3 runs to 13 residues. Germline CDR1 and CDR2: SGHVS and FQNEAQ. Trimming removed 1 base at V and 3 bases at J, with 7 bases between. Written as DNA, the CDR3 is TGTGCCAGCAGCTTAGTGCTCGTCTACGAGCAGTACTTC. The encoded protein is CASSLVLVYEQYF.

This clonotype was observed at least ten times. This sequence joins TRBV4-3 and TRBJ2-3; D not certain. Trimming took 0 bases from V and 3 from J, leaving 10 bases between them. The CDR3 extends over 15 amino acids. CDR1 and CDR2 (germline): LGHNA, YSLEER. DNA of the CDR3: TGCGCCAGCAGCCAAGATTTAGGCGATACAGATACGCAGTATTTT. Translated, it gives CASSQDLGDTDTQYF.

This clonotype appeared a few times. The chain recombines TRBV4-1 with TRBJ1-2, with D perhaps matching TRBD1 (5 bases). Germline CDR1 is MGHRA and CDR2 is YSYEKL. V was cut by 0 bases and J by 7 bases, with 9 bases left in between. The CDR3 totals 13 residues. This CDR3 is CASSQEGGVGYTF. The DNA for the CDR3 is TGCGCCAGCAGCCAAGAGGGAGGGGTTGGCTACACCTTC.

In this sample, this clonotype turned up a few times. The rearrangement links TRBV20-1 to TRBJ1-1; no clear D gene. V was clipped by 4 bases and J by 5 bases, with 14 bases between them. The CDR3 sequence is 13 residues long. Germline V gene lookup returns CDR1 DFQATT and CDR2 SNEGSKA (reference sequence). The CDR3 spells CSAKDTRGTEAFF. The CDR3 nucleotides read TGCAGTGCTAAAGACACCCGAGGAACTGAAGCTTTCTTT.

V and J are TRBV18 and TRBJ2-7; perhaps D is TRBD1 or TRBD2 (7 bases each). With 3 bases removed from V and 7 bases from J, the gap between germline ends came to 16 bases. Germline V CDR1 and CDR2: KGHSH, LQKENI. The CDR3 covers 14 residues. CDR3 bases: TGTGCCAGCTCACCGATCGACAGGGAGGGGGAGCAGTACTTC. This encodes CASSPIDREGEQYF. The variable domain in full, with the rest retrieved from reference TRBV18 and TRBJ2-7, is NAGVMQNPRHLVRRRGQEARLRCSPMKGHSHVYWYRQLPEEGLKFMVYLQKENIIDESGMPKERFSAEFPKEGPSILRIQQVVRGDSAAYFCASSPIDREGEQYFGPGTRLTVT.

This clonotype was counted ten times or more. The J gene is TRBJ2-5, the V gene TRBV20-1, with D uncertain. There are 13 residues in the CDR3. In germline, CDR1 is DFQATT, CDR2 SNEGSKA (reference sequence). V lost 3 bases to trimming and J lost 4 bases, with 12 bases between them. This CDR3 reads CSARLHGRETQYF. For the CDR3, the DNA is TGCAGTGCTAGGTTACACGGGCGAGAGACCCAGTACTTC.

The rearrangement links TRBV6-5 to TRBJ2-1; D unresolved. The CDR3 runs 12 residues. The germline V gene encodes CDR1 MNHEY and CDR2 SVGAGI. Between the trimmed V and J ends, which lost 7 bases and 8 bases, there was a span of 12 bases. CDR3 region: CASNKGFDEQFF. Here the CDR3 DNA reads TGTGCCAGCAATAAGGGTTTCGATGAGCAGTTCTTC.

A few counts support this clonotype. V gene TRBV27 combines with J gene TRBJ2-7; 12 nucleotides agree with TRBD2. V was clipped by 4 bases and J by 6 bases; unmatched bases: 4. This CDR3 is 14 amino acids long. Germline V CDR1 and CDR2: MNHEY, SMNVEV (reference sequence). This CDR3 reads CASSWTSGVLEQYF. The CDR3 bases are TGTGCCAGCAGTTGGACTAGCGGGGTCCTCGAGCAGTACTTC.

A note on this clonotype: This may arise from a read error, as a much more abundant clone is one base away. This chain joins TRBV2 and TRBJ2-7, with TRBD1 as a possible D gene (6 bases). The V gene's germline CDR1 is SNHLY and CDR2 FYNNEI. The CDR3 length is 13 residues. CDR3 sequence: CTSLLTGTYEQYF. The CDR3 bases are TGTACCAGCCTCCTGACAGGTACCTACGAGCAGTACTTC. The whole variable domain, remainder taken from reference TRBV2 and TRBJ2-7, is EPEVTQTPSHQVTQMGQEVILRCVPISNHLYFYWYRQILGQKVEFLVSFYNNEISEKSEIFDDQFSVERPDGSNFTLKIRSTKLEDSAMYFCTSLLTGTYEQYFGPGTRLTVT.

CDR3: CASSPEAGIISYEQYF. In DNA, the CDR3 is TGTGCCAGCAGCCCCGAGGCAGGGATTATTTCCTACGAGCAGTACTTC. The chain has TRBV7-6 and TRBJ2-7; D is possibly TRBD1 (5 bases). Germline CDR1 SGHVS, CDR2 FNYEAQ. V lost 5 bases, J lost 1 base, and 18 bases lay in between. The CDR3 spans 16 residues.

The chain's CDR3 is CASSLSDTGHEQYF. In DNA form, the CDR3 reads TGTGCCAGCAGTTTATCGGACACGGGGCACGAGCAGTACTTC. The gene calls are TRBV27 and TRBJ2-7; the D call may be TRBD1 or TRBD2 (5 bases each). Trimming stripped 0 bases from V and 5 bases from J, with 11 bases between. Germline V lookup: CDR1 MNHEY, CDR2 SMNVEV (reference sequence). The CDR3 consists of 14 residues.

This clonotype was picked up a small number of times. The chain recombines TRBV6-5 with TRBJ1-2; 8 bases fit TRBD1. The V segment lost 6 bases and the J segment 7 bases; nucleotides outside the gene matches: 1. In germline, CDR1 is MNHEY, CDR2 SVGAGI. This CDR3 is built from 11 residues. The CDR3 loop reads CASRDRVGYTF. As DNA, the CDR3 is TGTGCCAGCAGGGACAGGGTTGGCTACACCTTC.

The chain couples TRBV29-1 to TRBJ2-1; D is perhaps TRBD1 (6 bases). The CDR3 has 15 amino acids. Looked up from germline, CDR1 is SQVTM and CDR2 is ANQGSEA. V was cut by 0 bases and J by 7 bases, with 16 bases left in between. CDR3 coding DNA: TGCAGCGTTGAAGATCTTATGAGCCAGGGGAATGAGCAGTTCTTC. Protein: CSVEDLMSQGNEQFF.

The chain is built from TRBV7-2 and TRBJ1-5; tentatively, D is TRBD1 (5 bases). In germline, CDR1 is SGHTA, CDR2 FQGNSA. V was clipped by 1 base and J by 6 bases, with 13 bases between them. CDR3 length equals 15 residues. The CDR3, as DNA: TGTGCCAGCAGCTTAGAGCAGGGTATGGGTCAGCCCCAGCATTTT. Its protein is CASSLEQGMGQPQHF.

DNA of the CDR3: TGTGCCTGTGGGAAGTCAGGGCAATACAGCACAGATACGCAGTATTTT. This gives the protein CACGKSGQYSTDTQYF. V usage is TRBV30 and J usage is TRBJ2-3, with D perhaps TRBD1 (5 bases). The germline V gene encodes CDR1 GTSNPN and CDR2 SVGIG (reference sequence). Between the trimmed V and J ends, which lost 6 bases and 0 bases, there was a span of 19 bases. There are 16 residues in the CDR3.

The V and J genes are TRBV20-1 and TRBJ2-7; maybe TRBD1 (6 bases). The germline V gene has CDR1 DFQATT and CDR2 SNEGSKA (reference sequence). Trimming pared 2 bases from V and 6 bases from J, leaving 14 bases between. The CDR3 runs 13 residues. CDR3 sequence (DNA): TGCAGTGCTAGATTGTCCGGGACACCCGAGCAGTACTTC. Its translation: CSARLSGTPEQYF.

In this sample, this clonotype turned up many times. The chain joins TRBV7-2 to TRBJ2-5, with 11 bases that match TRBD2. Unmatched junction bases numbered 2, after V lost 0 bases and J lost 5 bases. The CDR3 sequence is 15 residues long. Germline V gene data show CDR1 as SGHTA and CDR2 as FQGNSA. CDR3 nucleotide sequence: TGTGCCAGCAGCTTAGCGGGGACTAGCGGTGAGACCCAGTACTTC. Amino acid sequence: CASSLAGTSGETQYF.

In its sample, this clonotype was seen a few times. This rearrangement joins TRBV29-1 to TRBJ1-2; D uncertain. Germline V lookup: CDR1 SQVTM, CDR2 ANQGSEA. Trimming removed 0 bases from V and 8 bases from J, with 13 bases in between. The CDR3 has 13 residues. The CDR3 region has the DNA TGCAGCGTTGAAGATCTTCCCCCCCCCGGCTACACCTTC. Translated, it gives CSVEDLPPPGYTF.

On this clonotype: Sequence at one end of the junction differs from germline and may be a read error. The chain links TRBV4-2 to TRBJ2-1, with TRBD2 identical over 8 bases. Germline CDR1 reads LGHNA; CDR2 reads YNFKEQ. The CDR3 is 15 amino acids. CDR3 nucleotide sequence: TGTGCCGGCAGCCCCGGTGGAGGGACTAGAAATGAGCAGTTCTTC. The encoded protein is CAGSPGGGTRNEQFF.

This chain joins TRBV4-3 and TRBJ1-4; TRBD1 might be the D (5 bases). Germline V gives CDR1 LGHNA, CDR2 YSLEER. The CDR3 is made up of 15 amino acids. V lost 6 bases and J 4 bases, leaving 15 bases between the germline ends. CDR3 protein: CASSPEDILNEKLFF. CDR3 nucleotides: TGCGCCAGCAGTCCGGAGGACATCCTTAATGAAAAACTGTTTTTT.

This clonotype was detected a few times. The rearrangement joins TRBV10-3 to TRBJ2-5, with 13 bases fitting TRBD2. CDR3 length equals 14 residues. CDR1 and CDR2 (germline): ENHRY, SYGVKD. The trim removed 6 bases at V and 5 bases at J, leaving 3 bases unmatched. CDR3 loop: CAISGLAGVETQYF. Here the CDR3 DNA reads TGTGCCATCAGCGGACTAGCGGGGGTGGAGACCCAGTACTTC.

The chain joins TRBV7-2 to TRBJ1-4; perhaps TRBD1 as D (5 bases). Germline loops: CDR1 SGHTA, CDR2 FQGNSA. The CDR3 covers 15 residues. Trimming stripped 5 bases from V and 6 bases from J, with 16 bases between. This chain's CDR3 is CASSPGGGSYEKLFF. In DNA form, the CDR3 reads TGTGCCAGCAGCCCGGGGGGAGGCTCCTATGAAAAACTGTTTTTT. Full variable domain (missing parts from reference TRBV7-2 and TRBJ1-4): GAGVSQSPSNKVTEKGKDVELRCDPISGHTALYWYRQSLGQGLEFLIYFQGNSAPDKSGLPSDRFSAERTGGSVSTLTIQRTQQEDSAVYLCASSPGGGSYEKLFFGSGTQLSVL.

The rearrangement uses TRBV20-1 and TRBJ2-5, with 8 nucleotides matching TRBD1. The V segment lost 8 bases and the J segment 11 bases; nucleotides outside the gene matches: 16. From germline, CDR1 is DFQATT and CDR2 SNEGSKA (reference sequence). CDR3 length: 13 residues. The CDR3 loop is CSSQTRTGWEQYF. CDR3 bases: TGCAGTTCACAAACCCGGACAGGGTGGGAGCAGTACTTC.